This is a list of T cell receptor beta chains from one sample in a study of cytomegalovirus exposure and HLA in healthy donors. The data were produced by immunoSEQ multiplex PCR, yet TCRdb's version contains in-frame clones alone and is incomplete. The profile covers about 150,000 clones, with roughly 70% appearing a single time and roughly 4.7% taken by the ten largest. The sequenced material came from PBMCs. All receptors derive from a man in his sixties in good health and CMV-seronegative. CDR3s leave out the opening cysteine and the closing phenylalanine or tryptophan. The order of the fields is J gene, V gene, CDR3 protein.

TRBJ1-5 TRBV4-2 ASSQELGSNQPQH
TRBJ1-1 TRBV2 ASKTGPPGTEAF
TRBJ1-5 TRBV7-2 ASSKEAGLGNQPQH
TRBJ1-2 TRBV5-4 ASSPPTGRSYGYT
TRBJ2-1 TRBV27 ASRRAGGQGFFNEQF
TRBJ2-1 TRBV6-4 ASSSYGLAANEQF
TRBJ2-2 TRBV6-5 ASSSPGARGTGELF
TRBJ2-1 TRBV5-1 ASSRSSSYNEQF
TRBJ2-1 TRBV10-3 AISEPGLAAEQF
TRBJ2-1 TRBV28 ASTKGGVRNEQF
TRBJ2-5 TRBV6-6 ASRMGAGETQY
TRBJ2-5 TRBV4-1 ASSQDQASGRRVQETQY
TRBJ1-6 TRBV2 ASSETGTGTSPLH
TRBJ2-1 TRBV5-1 ASSPGLAAINEQF
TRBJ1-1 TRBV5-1 ASSLGYPGQEIMNTEAF
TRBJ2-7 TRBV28 ASRLTLTGTATPYYEQY
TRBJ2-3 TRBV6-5 ASSRGTGTADTQY
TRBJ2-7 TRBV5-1 ASRNGELSEQY
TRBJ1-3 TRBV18 ASSPLALDRSSGNTIY
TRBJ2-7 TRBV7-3 ASSLSGGASNEQY
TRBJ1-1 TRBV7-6 ASSLGTGGWDTEAF
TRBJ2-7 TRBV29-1 SVLPSPAGLREYEQY
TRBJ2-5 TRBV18 ASSPSAAETPRRY
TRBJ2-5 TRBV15 ATSRGGGVQETQY
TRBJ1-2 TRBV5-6 ASSLYGTGVNYGYT
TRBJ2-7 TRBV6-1 ASSERGGSPYEQY